This T cell receptor beta chain was identified during a study of T cell repertoires in cytomegalovirus infection. Study at large: Both a matching HLA type and CMV infection were indicated by public TCR beta signatures. Overall study findings and caveats: CMV-specific TCR beta clonotypes restricted by HLA-C dominated the ex vivo response. Summed frequency of shared TCR beta families picked out CMV carriers who also had the relevant HLA.

TCRdb reprocessed the reads with MiXCR, giving one entry per CDR3 protein. The table has about 310,000 distinct CDR3 sequences, roughly 16% seen once. Germline V lookup: CDR1 SGHTA, CDR2 FQGNSA. The CDR3 totals 15 residues. Trimming took off 0 bases at V and 3 bases at J, with 12 bases between the two ends. This clonotype was detected once. Its antigen is not identified. This may be a read error, as it is one base from a much larger clone. The sequence derives from a human donor in good health (CMV status not recorded). Some clones in this sample may be carry-over from other donors' samples. The genes are TRBV7-2 and TRBJ2-7; D possibly corresponds to TRBD1 (6 bases). Input material: PBMCs. The CDR3 DNA reads as TGTGCCAGCAGCTTAGCACTGGGGGCGGGCTACGAGCAGTACTTC. Translation: CASSLALGAGYEQYF.